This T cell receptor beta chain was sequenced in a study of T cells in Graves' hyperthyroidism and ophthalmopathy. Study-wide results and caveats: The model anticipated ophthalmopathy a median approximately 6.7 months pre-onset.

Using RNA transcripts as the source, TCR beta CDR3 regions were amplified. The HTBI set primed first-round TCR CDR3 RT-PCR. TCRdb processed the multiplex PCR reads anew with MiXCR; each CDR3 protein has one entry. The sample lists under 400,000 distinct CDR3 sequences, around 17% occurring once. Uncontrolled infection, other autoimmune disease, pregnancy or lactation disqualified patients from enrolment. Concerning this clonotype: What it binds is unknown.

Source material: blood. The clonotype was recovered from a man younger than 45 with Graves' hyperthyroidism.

The CDR3 sequence is CASSPGEGVLQNGYTF. In DNA form, the CDR3 reads TGTGCCAGCAGTCCAGGGGAGGGGGTGCTTCAGAATGGCTACACCTTC. The chain employs TRBV7-9 and TRBJ1-2, with a tentative D call TRBD1 (6 bases). The CDR3 is 16 residues long. The V gene lost 6 bases and the J gene lost 6 bases, with 23 bases spanning the gap. Germline CDR1 is SEHNR and CDR2 is FQNEAQ (reference sequence).